Below, 23 T cell receptor beta chains from the same sample are listed, as sequenced in a study of cytomegalovirus exposure and HLA in healthy donors. PCR amplification relied on 60 Vbeta primers (plus 13 Jbeta primers). Sequencing was performed with immunoSEQ multiplex PCR; in TCRdb, only in-frame clones are kept and a portion is missing. The sample gives about 160,000 clones, around 80% of which show up once; 6.3% is in the top ten. Sequencing was done on a sample of PBMCs. The receptors were sampled from a male donor in good health and CMV-seropositive.

The CDR3 spells CASSFAGAGNQPQHF. The CDR3 DNA follows: TGTGCCAGCAGCTTTGCAGGGGCCGGCAATCAGCCCCAGCATTTT. This rearrangement joins TRBV7-3 to TRBJ1-5, with a possible D match to TRBD1 (6 bases). Germline V gives CDR1 SGHTA, CDR2 FQGTGA. The CDR3 is 15 amino acids. V shed 3 bases and J shed 2 bases, with 11 bases lying between them.

J is TRBJ2-5 and V is TRBV29-1; possibly TRBD2 for D (5 bases). CDR3 length equals 12 residues. V was pared by 4 bases and J by 5 bases, with 11 bases between. Germline V gene sequence: CDR1 SQVTM, CDR2 ANQGSEA. In DNA form, the CDR3 reads TGCAGCGTTGTGAGGGATACGGAGACCCAGTACTTC. Its translation: CSVVRDTETQYF.

The CDR3 nucleotides are TGTGCCAGTACCTCCCGCACTAGCGGGAAAACGAATGAGCAGTTCTTC. Translation: CASTSRTSGKTNEQFF. The V call is TRBV19, the J call TRBJ2-1, with 10 bases identical to TRBD2. CDR3 length: 16 residues. The junction had 13 bases not matched to a gene; V was cut back by 7 bases and J by 7 bases. Germline V gene sequence: CDR1 LNHDA, CDR2 SQIVND (reference sequence).

The V gene is TRBV7-8, the J gene TRBJ2-7, with 9 nucleotides matching TRBD1. The CDR3 is made up of 16 amino acids. Trimming took 5 bases from V and 6 from J; bases not matched to a gene: 14. Germline V gives CDR1 SGHVS, CDR2 FQNEAQ. The CDR3 sequence: CASSPNTGQGRSEQYF. As DNA, the CDR3 is TGTGCCAGCAGCCCAAATACAGGACAGGGGAGGTCCGAGCAGTACTTC.

This clone has more than one count but fewer than ten. The rearrangement links TRBV19 to TRBJ2-7, with TRBD1 as a possible D gene (5 bases). Germline CDR1 is LNHDA and CDR2 is SQIVND (reference sequence). The CDR3 extends over 15 amino acids. Trimming took off 8 bases at V and 0 bases at J, with 17 bases between the two ends. CDR3: CASATKGQTSYEQYF. CDR3 DNA: TGTGCCAGTGCAACGAAGGGGCAGACCTCCTACGAGCAGTACTTC.

The chain carries TRBV6-5 and TRBJ2-7, with D unclear. The CDR3 spans 13 residues. Germline loops: CDR1 MNHEY, CDR2 SVGAGI. V gave up 5 bases and J gave up 6 bases, with 14 bases separating them. The CDR3 nucleotides read TGTGCCAGCAGTGCTTGGTCATGGAGCGAGCAGTACTTC. Amino acid sequence: CASSAWSWSEQYF.

This chain uses TRBV7-2 with TRBJ2-7; 9 bases are a match to TRBD2. CDR1 SGHTA and CDR2 FQGNSA come from the germline V gene. CDR3 size: 15 residues. The ends lost 4 bases at V and 0 bases at J; junction bases unmatched: 4. CDR3 sequence: CASSSLAGASYEQYF. The CDR3 DNA reads as TGTGCCAGCAGCTCCTTAGCGGGAGCCTCCTACGAGCAGTACTTC. The whole variable domain, filled in from reference TRBV7-2 and TRBJ2-7, reads GAGVSQSPSNKVTEKGKDVELRCDPISGHTALYWYRQSLGQGLEFLIYFQGNSAPDKSGLPSDRFSAERTGGSVSTLTIQRTQQEDSAVYLCASSSLAGASYEQYFGPGTRLTVT.

This rearrangement joins TRBV4-2 to TRBJ1-4; D is possibly TRBD1 (5 bases). V was trimmed by 0 bases and J by 6 bases, leaving 11 bases between them. Germline CDR1 and CDR2: LGHNA and YNFKEQ. This CDR3 is built from 15 residues. The CDR3 is CASSQEGGLYEKLFF. DNA of the CDR3: TGTGCCAGCAGCCAAGAGGGGGGGTTGTATGAAAAACTGTTTTTT.

This clone occurred once. The V and J genes are TRBV27 and TRBJ2-7, with 8 nucleotides matching TRBD2. The germline V gene encodes CDR1 MNHEY and CDR2 SMNVEV (reference sequence). The length of the CDR3 is 13 residues. Trimming cost V 5 bases and J 2 bases; bases outside gene matches: 2. CDR3 in amino acids: CASSPGGAYEQYF. The CDR3 DNA reads TGTGCCAGCAGTCCCGGGGGGGCCTACGAGCAGTACTTC.

This clone was counted a single time. This sequence joins TRBV12-5 and TRBJ2-3; TRBD1 aligns across 8 bases. CDR3 length: 16 residues. J lost 4 bases, V lost 0 bases, and 6 bases had no gene match. Germline CDR1 is LGHNT and CDR2 is FRNRAP. The CDR3 loop is CASGLVKRTGPDTQYF. CDR3 sequence (DNA): TGTGCTAGTGGTTTGGTAAAACGGACAGGGCCAGATACGCAGTATTTT. The full variable domain, completed using reference TRBV12-5 and TRBJ2-3, is DARVTQTPRHKVTEMGQEVTMRCQPILGHNTVFWYRQTMMQGLELLAYFRNRAPLDDSGMPKDRFSAEMPDATLATLKIQPSEPRDSAVYFCASGLVKRTGPDTQYFGPGTRLTVL.

The chain couples TRBV7-8 to TRBJ2-5; TRBD1 is a possible D gene (5 bases). This CDR3 region has 15 residues. Germline-derived CDR1 and CDR2 are SGHVS and FQNEAQ. V was pared by 2 bases and J by 2 bases, with 12 bases between. The CDR3 DNA sequence: TGTGCCAGCAGCTTATGGACACCAGTTCAAGAGACCCAGTACTTC. It translates to CASSLWTPVQETQYF.

With regard to this clone: Sequence at one end of the junction differs from germline and may be a read error. The gene calls are TRBV7-9 and TRBJ2-3; D is perhaps TRBD2 (5 bases). Germline V gene data show CDR1 as SEHNR and CDR2 as FQNEAQ (reference sequence). The CDR3 extends over 15 amino acids. CDR3: CSSSREGTSTDTQYF. CDR3 DNA sequence: TGTTCCAGCAGCCGCGAGGGTACTAGCACAGATACGCAGTATTTT.

The chain has TRBV29-1 and TRBJ2-7; D is ambiguous. The CDR3 has 12 amino acids. CDR1 and CDR2 from the germline V gene are SQVTM and ANQGSEA. Trimming pared 4 bases from V and 0 bases from J, leaving 7 bases between. The CDR3 coding sequence is TGCAGCGTTGCCCCTCGCTCCTACGAGCAGTACTTC. Its translation: CSVAPRSYEQYF.

V gene TRBV15 combines with J gene TRBJ2-2; possible D gene TRBD2, 6 bases. V lost 6 bases and J lost 3, with 20 bases in between. Germline V gene lookup returns CDR1 LNHNV and CDR2 YYDKDF (reference sequence). CDR3 size: 17 residues. The DNA of the CDR3 is TGTGCCACCAGTTCGGGAGCAGCTAGAGGATACACCGGGGAGCTGTTTTTT. Encoded protein: CATSSGAARGYTGELFF.

The chain's CDR3 is CASSLDAGDTDTQYF. The DNA for the CDR3 is TGCGCCAGCAGCTTGGACGCGGGAGACACAGATACGCAGTATTTT. This rearrangement joins TRBV5-1 to TRBJ2-3; 7 nucleotides match TRBD2. CDR3 size: 15 residues. The V segment lost 0 bases and the J segment 2 bases; nucleotides outside the gene matches: 3. CDR1 is SGHRS, CDR2 YFSETQ, per germline.

The rearrangement links TRBV2 to TRBJ1-1, with 7 bases that match TRBD1. This CDR3 comprises 15 residues. In germline, CDR1 is SNHLY, CDR2 FYNNEI. V trimming: 7 bases; J trimming: 1 base; junction bases outside the gene matches: 9. CDR3 coding DNA: TGTGCCAGCACCCTCAACAGGGGAGAGAACACTGAAGCTTTCTTT. Translating gives CASTLNRGENTEAFF.

The J gene is TRBJ1-2, the V gene TRBV30; possible D gene TRBD1, 5 bases. CDR1 is GTSNPN, CDR2 SVGIG, per germline (reference sequence). The germline V and J ends were trimmed by 0 bases and 2 bases, with 13 bases remaining between them. The CDR3 extends over 15 amino acids. CDR3 nucleotide sequence: TGTGCCTGGAGTGTCTTCTCAGGGCAAAACTATGGCTACACCTTC. It translates to CAWSVFSGQNYGYTF.

The chain couples TRBV7-6 to TRBJ2-3; 8 bases agree with TRBD1. CDR3 length equals 16 residues. The germline gives CDR1 SGHVS, CDR2 FNYEAQ. The junction had 8 bases not matched to a gene; V was cut back by 2 bases and J by 4 bases. The DNA of the CDR3 is TGTGCCAGCAGCTTAATCACAGGGGGTGAACCAGATACGCAGTATTTT. This sequence encodes CASSLITGGEPDTQYF.

The V gene is TRBV28, the J gene TRBJ1-2; perhaps TRBD1 as D (5 bases). The germline CDR1 and CDR2 sequences are MDHEN and SYDVKM. Deletions cut 1 base from V and 7 bases from J, with 10 bases between. The CDR3 spans 13 residues. This CDR3 is CASSLLGGIGYTF. CDR3 DNA: TGTGCCAGCAGTTTATTGGGGGGGATTGGCTACACCTTC.

J is TRBJ1-5 and V is TRBV6-5; 7 nucleotides line up with TRBD1. The trim removed 5 bases at V and 4 bases at J, leaving 2 bases unmatched. The CDR3 runs to 13 residues. Per the germline V gene, CDR1 is MNHEY and CDR2 is SVGAGI. The CDR3 here is CASSTGENQPQHF. In nucleotides, the CDR3 is TGTGCCAGCAGTACAGGGGAAAATCAGCCCCAGCATTTT.

The chain uses TRBV27 and TRBJ1-2; D is ambiguous. Germline lookup yields CDR1 MNHEY and CDR2 SMNVEV (reference sequence). The CDR3 totals 13 residues. V was trimmed by 3 bases and J by 2 bases, leaving 7 bases between them. The CDR3 bases are TGTGCCAGCAGTTTGGCCCTGAACTATGGCTACACCTTC. This translates into CASSLALNYGYTF.

V gene TRBV11-3 combines with J gene TRBJ1-4, with TRBD1 as a possible D gene (5 bases). Trimming left V 3 bases short and J 10 bases short, with 18 bases between. Germline V lookup: CDR1 SGHNT, CDR2 YENEEA. There are 15 residues in the CDR3. The CDR3 DNA sequence: TGTGCCAGCAGCTTGGGACGGGGGGAACGGGGAAAACTGTTTTTT. Protein sequence: CASSLGRGERGKLFF.

The chain joins TRBV5-5 to TRBJ1-1, with 8 bases fitting TRBD1. The CDR3 totals 14 residues. After removal of 4 bases from V and 1 base from J, the junction contained 3 bases not matched to a gene. The germline gives CDR1 SGHKS, CDR2 YYEKEE (reference sequence). Written as DNA, the CDR3 is TGTGCCAGCAGCCCGGGACAGGCGAACACTGAAGCTTTCTTT. This sequence encodes CASSPGQANTEAFF.